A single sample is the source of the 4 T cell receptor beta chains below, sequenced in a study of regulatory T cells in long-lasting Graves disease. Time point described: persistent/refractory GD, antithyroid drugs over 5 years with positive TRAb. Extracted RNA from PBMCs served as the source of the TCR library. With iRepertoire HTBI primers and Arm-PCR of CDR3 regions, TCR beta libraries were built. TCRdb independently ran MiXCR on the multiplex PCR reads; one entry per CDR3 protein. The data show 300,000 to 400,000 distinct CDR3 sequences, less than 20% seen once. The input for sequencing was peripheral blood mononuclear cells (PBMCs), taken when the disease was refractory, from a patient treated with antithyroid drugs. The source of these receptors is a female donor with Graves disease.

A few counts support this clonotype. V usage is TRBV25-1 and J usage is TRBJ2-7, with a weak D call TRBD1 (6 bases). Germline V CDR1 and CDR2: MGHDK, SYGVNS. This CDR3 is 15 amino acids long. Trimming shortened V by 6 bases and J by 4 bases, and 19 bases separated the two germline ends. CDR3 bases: TGTGCCAGCAGCTCATCACAGGGTTGGTATTACGAGCAGTACTTC. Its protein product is CASSSSQGWYYEQYF.

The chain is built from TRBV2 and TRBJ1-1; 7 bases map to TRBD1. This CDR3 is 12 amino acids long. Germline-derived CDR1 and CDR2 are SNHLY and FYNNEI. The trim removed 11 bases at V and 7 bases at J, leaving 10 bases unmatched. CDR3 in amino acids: CAGQTGFFEAFF. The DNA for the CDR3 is TGTGCCGGCCAGACAGGGTTTTTTGAAGCTTTCTTT.

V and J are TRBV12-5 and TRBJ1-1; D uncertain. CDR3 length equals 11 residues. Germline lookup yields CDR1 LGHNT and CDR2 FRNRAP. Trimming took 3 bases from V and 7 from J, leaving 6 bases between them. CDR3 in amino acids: CASGLRSEAFF. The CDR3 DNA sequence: TGTGCTAGTGGTTTAAGAAGTGAAGCTTTCTTT. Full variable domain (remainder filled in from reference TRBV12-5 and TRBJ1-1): DARVTQTPRHKVTEMGQEVTMRCQPILGHNTVFWYRQTMMQGLELLAYFRNRAPLDDSGMPKDRFSAEMPDATLATLKIQPSEPRDSAVYFCASGLRSEAFFGQGTRLTVV.

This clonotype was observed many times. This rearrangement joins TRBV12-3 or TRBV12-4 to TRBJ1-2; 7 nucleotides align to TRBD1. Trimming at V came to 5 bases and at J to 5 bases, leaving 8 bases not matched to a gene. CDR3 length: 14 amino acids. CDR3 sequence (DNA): TGTGCCAGCAGTGCTAGACAGGGCGGGTATGGCTACACCTTC. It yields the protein CASSARQGGYGYTF.